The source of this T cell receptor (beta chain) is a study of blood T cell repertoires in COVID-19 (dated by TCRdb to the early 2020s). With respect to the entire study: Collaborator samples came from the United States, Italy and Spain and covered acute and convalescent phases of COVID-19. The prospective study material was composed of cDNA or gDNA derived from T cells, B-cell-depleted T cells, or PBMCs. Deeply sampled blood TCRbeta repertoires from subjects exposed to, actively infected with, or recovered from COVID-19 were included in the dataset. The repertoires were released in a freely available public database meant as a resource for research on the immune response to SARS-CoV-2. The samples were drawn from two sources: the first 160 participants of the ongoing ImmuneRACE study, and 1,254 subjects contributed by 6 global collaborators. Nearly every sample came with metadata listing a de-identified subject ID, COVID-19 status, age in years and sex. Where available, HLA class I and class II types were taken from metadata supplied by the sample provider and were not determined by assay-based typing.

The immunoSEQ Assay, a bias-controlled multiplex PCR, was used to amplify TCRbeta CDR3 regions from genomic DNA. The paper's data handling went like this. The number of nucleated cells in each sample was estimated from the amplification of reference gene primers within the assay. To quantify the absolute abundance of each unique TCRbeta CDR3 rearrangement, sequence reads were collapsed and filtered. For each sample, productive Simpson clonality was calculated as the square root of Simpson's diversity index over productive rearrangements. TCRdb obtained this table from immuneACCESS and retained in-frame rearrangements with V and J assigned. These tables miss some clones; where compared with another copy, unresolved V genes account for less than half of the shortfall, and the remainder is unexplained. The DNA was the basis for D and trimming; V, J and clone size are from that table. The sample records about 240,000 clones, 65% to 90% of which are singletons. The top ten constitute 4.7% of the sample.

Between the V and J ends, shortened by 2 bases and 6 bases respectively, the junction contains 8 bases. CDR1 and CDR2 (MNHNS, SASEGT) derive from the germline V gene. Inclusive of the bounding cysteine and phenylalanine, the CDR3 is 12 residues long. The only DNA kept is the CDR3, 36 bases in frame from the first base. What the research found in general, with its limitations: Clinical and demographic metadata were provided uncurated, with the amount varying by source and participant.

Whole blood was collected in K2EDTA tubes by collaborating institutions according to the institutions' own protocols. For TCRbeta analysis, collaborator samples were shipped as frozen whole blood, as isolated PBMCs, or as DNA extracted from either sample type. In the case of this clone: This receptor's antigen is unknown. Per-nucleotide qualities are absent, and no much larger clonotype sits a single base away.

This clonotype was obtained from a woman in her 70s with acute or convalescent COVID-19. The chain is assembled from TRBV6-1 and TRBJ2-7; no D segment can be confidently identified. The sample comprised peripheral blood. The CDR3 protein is CASSEKPGEQYF. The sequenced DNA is TGTGCCAGCAGTGAAAAACCAGGCGAGCAGTACTTC.